The 8 T cell receptor beta chains below all came from one sample that was sequenced in a study of T cell responses to AZD1222 COVID-19 vaccine. The method was immunoSEQ multiplex PCR; TCRdb's version includes in-frame clones alone and lacks a portion of them. Of 96,000 or so clones in the sample, about 90% were seen once. The source was peripheral blood, collected on day 0 of AZD1222 vaccination. The source is an adult in good health.

This clone was recorded a few times. The chain combines TRBV6-5 with TRBJ1-3, with D perhaps matching TRBD1 (6 bases). Germline V CDR1 and CDR2: MNHEY, SVGAGI. The CDR3 contains 13 residues. V shed 6 bases and J shed 4 bases, with 10 bases lying between them. In DNA, the CDR3 is TGTGCCAGCAGGTCCGGACAGGGAAACACCATATATTTT. As protein: CASRSGQGNTIYF.

This clone has a single count. The chain combines TRBV7-9 with TRBJ2-1; TRBD2 matches at 7 bases. In germline, CDR1 is SEHNR, CDR2 FQNEAQ (reference sequence). Unmatched junction bases numbered 3, after V lost 7 bases and J lost 3 bases. The CDR3 is 13 amino acids. The CDR3 region is CASNGGSYNEQFF. CDR3 coding DNA: TGTGCCAGCAATGGCGGGAGCTACAATGAGCAGTTCTTC.

As DNA, the CDR3 is TGTGCCAGCGGGGACCAATTTAACTATGGCTACACCTTC. This encodes CASGDQFNYGYTF. The genes are TRBV28 and TRBJ1-2, with D possibly matching TRBD1 (5 bases). Trimming shortened V by 8 bases and J by 1 base, and 11 bases separated the two germline ends. The CDR3 consists of 13 residues. CDR1 and CDR2 from the germline V gene are MDHEN and SYDVKM.

The V gene is TRBV15, the J gene TRBJ1-2; TRBD1 matches at 7 bases. Germline CDR1 is LNHNV and CDR2 is YYDKDF (reference sequence). Trimming at V came to 1 base and at J to 8 bases, leaving 10 bases not matched to a gene. CDR3 size: 15 residues. CDR3 sequence: CATSRGGDRAGGYTF. The DNA for the CDR3 is TGTGCCACCAGCAGAGGTGGTGACAGGGCGGGGGGCTACACCTTC.

The chain is built from TRBV3-1 (or the pseudogene TRBV3-2) and TRBJ2-3; D is undetermined. V was clipped by 4 bases and J by 3 bases, with 5 bases between them. The germline gives CDR1 LGHDT, CDR2 YNNKEL (reference sequence). The CDR3 is made up of 12 amino acids. Written as DNA, the CDR3 is TGTGCCAGCAGCCTGTCTACAGATACGCAGTATTTT. Translating it yields CASSLSTDTQYF.

This chain connects TRBV5-5 to TRBJ2-1, with TRBD2 matching 13 bases. Trimming cost V 4 bases and J 0 bases; bases outside gene matches: 4. CDR1 and CDR2 from the germline V gene are SGHKS and YYEKEE (reference sequence). There are 17 residues in the CDR3. CDR3: CASSQGLAGSSYNEQFF. In nucleotides, the CDR3 is TGTGCCAGCAGCCAGGGACTAGCGGGGAGCTCCTACAATGAGCAGTTCTTC.

The chain joins TRBV7-9 to TRBJ1-1; no clear D. The V end lost 5 bases, the J end lost 8 bases, and 12 bases lay between the germline ends. Germline V gene sequence: CDR1 SEHNR, CDR2 FQNEAQ (reference sequence). The CDR3 extends over 12 amino acids. The CDR3 loop reads CASSPSIGEAFF. The CDR3 bases are TGTGCCAGCAGCCCAAGTATAGGGGAAGCTTTCTTT. The full variable domain, its missing parts supplied by reference TRBV7-9 and TRBJ1-1, is DTGVSQNPRHKITKRGQNVTFRCDPISEHNRLYWYRQTLGQGPEFLTYFQNEAQLEKSRLLSDRFSAERPKGSFSTLEIQRTEQGDSAMYLCASSPSIGEAFFGQGTRLTVV.

CDR3 DNA: TGCGCCAGCAGCCAAGGCCAGGGTAGGACCGGGGAGCTGTTTTTT. Amino acids: CASSQGQGRTGELFF. The chain uses TRBV4-3 and TRBJ2-2, with D possibly matching TRBD1 (5 bases). The CDR3 is made up of 15 amino acids. CDR1 is LGHNA and CDR2 is YSLEER in the germline V gene. V was trimmed by 1 base and J by 5 bases, leaving 11 bases between them.